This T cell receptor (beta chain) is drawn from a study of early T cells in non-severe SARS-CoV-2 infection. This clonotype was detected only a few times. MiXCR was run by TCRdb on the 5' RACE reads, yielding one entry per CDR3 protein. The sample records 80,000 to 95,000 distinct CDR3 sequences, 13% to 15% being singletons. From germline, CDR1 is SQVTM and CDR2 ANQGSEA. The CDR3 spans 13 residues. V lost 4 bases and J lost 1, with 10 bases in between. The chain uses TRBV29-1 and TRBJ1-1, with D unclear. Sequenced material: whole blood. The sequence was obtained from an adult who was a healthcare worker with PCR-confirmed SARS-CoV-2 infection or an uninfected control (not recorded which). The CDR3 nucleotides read TGCAGCGTTGCCGCGGGTCGGAACACTGAAGCTTTCTTT. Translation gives CSVAAGRNTEAFF.